These 3 T cell receptor beta chains originate from one sample sequenced in a study of spatial heterogeneity in lung cancer. Regarding the study as a whole: Counts of expanded alpha and beta TCRs within tumors tracked the tumor nonsynonymous mutation count.

One entry per CDR3 protein, called by TCRdb with MiXCR from the 5' RACE reads. The sample has about 5,700 distinct CDR3 sequences, less than 20% seen once; the top ten hold roughly 11%. Time point reported: sample taken at primary tumor resection. Their antigens remain unidentified. The sample consisted of lung tumor tissue, taken at surgery. The receptor set was obtained from a male donor with early-stage non-small cell lung cancer.

This clonotype is termed medium-sized. The V call is TRBV6-2 or TRBV6-3, the J call TRBJ1-1, with 7 positions matching TRBD1. CDR1 is MNHEY, CDR2 SVGEGT, per germline. This CDR3 contains 14 residues. The V gene end was trimmed by 7 bases and the J gene end by 0 bases; junction bases not matched to a gene: 5. In DNA form, the CDR3 reads TGTGCCAGCACCGATACAGGGGTGAACACTGAAGCTTTCTTT. Translating gives CASTDTGVNTEAFF.

This clonotype is labeled medium-sized. The chain uses TRBV24-1 and TRBJ2-3; TRBD2 is a possible D gene (6 bases). Trimming shortened V by 3 bases and J by 3 bases, and 15 bases separated the two germline ends. Germline assignment: CDR1 KGHDR and CDR2 SFDVKD. CDR3 length: 16 residues. The CDR3 sequence is CATSDPAGTGTDTQYF. CDR3 DNA: TGTGCCACCAGTGATCCGGCGGGAACGGGGACAGATACGCAGTATTTT.

This clonotype is labeled medium-sized. The chain carries TRBV20-1 and TRBJ1-3; 7 bases are shared with TRBD1. CDR3 length equals 18 residues. V trimming: 2 bases; J trimming: 4 bases; junction bases outside the gene matches: 17. The V gene's germline CDR1 is DFQATT and CDR2 SNEGSKA (reference sequence). CDR3 sequence (DNA): TGCAGTGCTAGACCCCTCCTGGGACAGAGTTATGCGGGAAACACCATATATTTT. It is translated as CSARPLLGQSYAGNTIYF.